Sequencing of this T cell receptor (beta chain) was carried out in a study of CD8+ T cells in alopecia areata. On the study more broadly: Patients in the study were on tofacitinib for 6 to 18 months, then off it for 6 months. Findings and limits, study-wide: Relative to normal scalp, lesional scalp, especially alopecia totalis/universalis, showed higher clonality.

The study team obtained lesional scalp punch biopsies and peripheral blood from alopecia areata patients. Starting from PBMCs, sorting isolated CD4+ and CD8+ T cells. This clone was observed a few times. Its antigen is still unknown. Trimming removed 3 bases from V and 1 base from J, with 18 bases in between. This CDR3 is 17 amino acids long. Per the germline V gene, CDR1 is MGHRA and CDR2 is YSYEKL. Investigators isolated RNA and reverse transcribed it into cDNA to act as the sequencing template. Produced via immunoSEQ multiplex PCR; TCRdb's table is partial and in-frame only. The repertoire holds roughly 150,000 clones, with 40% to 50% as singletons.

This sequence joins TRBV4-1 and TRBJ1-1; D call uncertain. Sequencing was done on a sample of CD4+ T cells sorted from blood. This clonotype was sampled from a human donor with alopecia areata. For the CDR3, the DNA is TGCGCCAGCAGCCATCCCAGCCCCAGGAACCCGAACACTGAAGCTTTCTTT. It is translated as CASSHPSPRNPNTEAFF.